This entry is about one T cell receptor (beta chain). Which antigen it targets is not known. No base quality values were provided; no much bigger clone lies one nucleotide off. Enrolling through a virtual design, the prospective study's participants ranged in age from roughly 18 to 89 years and lived across some 23 United States geographic areas. In the prospective study, participants were assigned to cohorts based on the clinical history participants reported in a screening survey and a study questionnaire. Recovered participants in ImmuneRACE Cohort 3 were defined by two consecutive negative NP/OP PCR tests, clearance by a healthcare professional, or resolution of symptoms. Each participant in the prospective study had whole blood, serum and a nasopharyngeal or oropharyngeal swab collected by mobile phlebotomists. Prospective study participants could optionally give additional blood draws and questionnaires over an approximately 2-month period. Prospective study blood samples were shipped either frozen or at room temperature before DNA extraction.

This sample is drawn from a study of blood T cell repertoires in COVID-19 (dated by TCRdb to the early 2020s). Concerning the study at large: Samples from collaborators originated in the United States, Italy and Spain and spanned both the acute and convalescent phases of COVID-19. Subjects who had been exposed to COVID-19, were actively infected with it, or had recovered from it provided the deeply sampled blood TCRbeta repertoires that made up the dataset. The repertoires were released in a freely available public database intended as a resource for research on the immune response to SARS-CoV-2. Where HLA class I and class II types were available, the types were taken from metadata supplied by the sample provider, not from assay-based typing. Nearly every sample came with metadata listing a de-identified subject ID, COVID-19 status, age in years and sex. The prospective study material was composed of cDNA or gDNA derived from T cells, B-cell-depleted T cells, or PBMCs. The samples were drawn from two sources: the first 160 participants of the ongoing ImmuneRACE study, and fewer than 1,500 subjects contributed by 6 global collaborators. Broader findings and caveats from the paper: How much clinical and demographic metadata was included differed by source and by participant, and the metadata was provided uncurated.

V is trimmed back by 4 bases and J by 6 bases, and the junction contains 11 bases that no gene match accounts for. Taken from cysteine to phenylalanine, the CDR3 has 15 residues. Only the CDR3 DNA is retained, 45 bases long and in frame from the first base. As encoded in the germline V gene, CDR1 is SGDLS while CDR2 is YYNGEE. TCRbeta CDR3 regions were amplified from genomic DNA using the immunoSEQ Assay, a bias-controlled multiplex PCR. Per the source publication's procedure: The number of nucleated cells in each sample was estimated from the amplification of reference gene primers within the assay. To quantify the absolute abundance of each unique TCRbeta CDR3 rearrangement, sequence reads were collapsed and filtered. For each sample, productive Simpson clonality was calculated as the square root of Simpson's diversity index over productive rearrangements. TCRdb took over this immuneACCESS table, retaining in-frame rearrangements with V and J assigned. Such tables are incomplete; in checked studies, under half of the missing clones stem from an unresolved V gene, and the remainder is unexplained. D and trimming were read from the DNA, whereas the V and J calls and clone size are those reported in that table. The sample has about 310,000 clones on record, about nine tenths of them singletons. Roughly a tenth of the sample is held by the ten biggest clonotypes.

Material: PBMCs or T cells enriched from blood (not recorded which). The V and J genes are TRBV9 and TRBJ2-3; 7 central bases correspond to TRBD1. The receptor was derived from a woman aged 40 to 55 who had recovered from COVID-19. The bases read TGTGCCAGCAGCTCCTGGACAGGCGGGTTGGATACGCAGTATTTT. The encoded protein is CASSSWTGGLDTQYF.